The clone carrying this T cell receptor (beta chain) was counted at least ten times. Its target is unknown. The sample is drawn from a study of CD8 T cells in ankylosing spondylitis. Study-level points and caveats: Disease-linked clones were CD8+ and relatively rare in peripheral blood. Typical of ankylosing spondylitis blood, it appeared, was a TCR beta motif of about eight highly homologous variants.

CDR1 and CDR2 from the germline V gene are MDHEN and SYDVKM. V gave up 4 bases and J gave up 5 bases, with 15 bases separating them. This CDR3 comprises 15 residues. Quantitative 5'-RACE with molecular barcodes was used to make the TCR beta libraries. TCRdb fed the 5' RACE reads into MiXCR, producing one record per CDR3 protein. Found here are 180,000 or so distinct CDR3 sequences, 9.5% to 13% of them singletons; the top ten hold under 35%. The chain joins TRBV28 to TRBJ2-1; D tentatively reads TRBD1 or TRBD2 (5 bases each). This receptor was identified in a male donor with ankylosing spondylitis or in good health (not recorded which). The specimen sequenced was blood, either unsorted or a sorted T cell fraction (not recorded which). The CDR3 DNA reads as TGTGCCAGCAGTTGGACCGGGACGACAAACAATGAGCAGTTCTTC. Residues: CASSWTGTTNNEQFF.